One and the same sample provided the 12 T cell receptor beta chains below, sequenced in a study of blood T cell repertoires in COVID-19. This table comes from immunoSEQ multiplex PCR, and its TCRdb copy is limited to in-frame clones, with some not included. The table shows about 98,000 clones, with roughly 90% occurring only once. Sequencing was performed on peripheral blood. Source of these receptors: a woman between 45 and 65 years old with COVID-19, enrolled during active disease.

The V and J genes are TRBV6-1 and TRBJ1-1; weak D call: TRBD1 (5 bases). The V and J ends lost 2 bases and 12 bases respectively, with 19 bases between them. The CDR3 contains 14 residues. Germline CDR1 reads MNHNS; CDR2 reads SASEGT. CDR3 in DNA: TGTGCCAGCAGTGAAATCTTGGTAGACAGATCAACTTTCTTT. The encoded protein is CASSEILVDRSTFF.

The chain combines TRBV5-1 with TRBJ1-1; D possibly corresponds to TRBD1 (6 bases). The germline CDR1 and CDR2 sequences are SGHRS and YFSETQ. This CDR3 spans 13 amino acids. V was pared by 4 bases and J by 1 base, with 8 bases between. Written as DNA, the CDR3 is TGCGCCAGCAGCCAACAGGGGAACACTGAAGCTTTCTTT. It translates to CASSQQGNTEAFF. Full variable domain (rest looked up from reference TRBV5-1 and TRBJ1-1): KAGVTQTPRYLIKTRGQQVTLSCSPISGHRSVSWYQQTPGQGLQFLFEYFSETQRNKGNFPGRFSGRQFSNSRSEMNVSTLELGDSALYLCASSQQGNTEAFFGQGTRLTVV.

This clone turned up a few times. The gene calls are TRBV10-3 and TRBJ2-6; D is uncertain. Germline V gene data show CDR1 as ENHRY and CDR2 as SYGVKD. The CDR3 extends over 14 amino acids. Trimming removed 0 bases from V and 15 bases from J, with 15 bases in between. The CDR3 DNA follows: TGTGCCATCAGTGAGTCAAAAAAGAGCGCCGACCTGACTTTC. Translated, it gives CAISESKKSADLTF.

The chain is built from TRBV12-2 and TRBJ1-1; TRBD1 is the table's D call and was not checked against the DNA. TRBV12-2 counts as a pseudogene. This CDR3 contains 20 residues. CDR3 DNA: TGTGCAAGTCGCCATAAAATTACCGTGACGGGACAGGGGGATTACACTGAAGCTTTCTTT. Translated, it gives CASRHKITVTGQGDYTEAFF.

This chain uses TRBV29-1 with TRBJ2-3, with 7 bases lining up with TRBD1. The V gene's germline CDR1 is SQVTM and CDR2 ANQGSEA. The CDR3 covers 13 residues. J was trimmed by 2 bases and V by 7 bases; bases with no gene match: 6. CDR3 residues: CSALGTVTDTQYF. The CDR3 nucleotides are TGCAGCGCTCTTGGGACAGTCACAGATACGCAGTATTTT.

The gene calls are TRBV20-1 and TRBJ2-5; TRBD2 agrees at 7 bases. Germline assignment: CDR1 DFQATT and CDR2 SNEGSKA (reference sequence). V shed 3 bases, J shed 5 bases, and the junction held 9 bases outside the gene matches. The CDR3 length is 14 residues. The CDR3: CSASLVGGMETQYF. The CDR3 bases are TGCAGTGCTAGTCTTGTCGGGGGGATGGAGACCCAGTACTTC.

This clone appeared once. The genes are TRBV30 and TRBJ2-7; TRBD2 might be the D (5 bases). Germline loops: CDR1 GTSNPN, CDR2 SVGIG (reference sequence). The V end lost 2 bases, the J end lost 2 bases, and 13 bases lay between the germline ends. This CDR3 contains 14 residues. CDR3 nucleotides: TGTGCCTGGAGTTGGGGAGCCGGCACCTACGAGCAGTACTTC. Translated: CAWSWGAGTYEQYF.

The chain couples TRBV2 to TRBJ1-6; 7 nucleotides align to TRBD1. The CDR3 is made up of 15 amino acids. Germline CDR1 is SNHLY and CDR2 is FYNNEI. V lost 5 bases and J lost 6; bases outside the gene matches: 7. The CDR3 nucleotides are TGTGCCAGCAGTCAGGGGGAACGAAGTAATTCACCCCTCCACTTT. Its protein is CASSQGERSNSPLHF.

CDR3 region: CASSPNSHRGPYGYTF. The CDR3 DNA sequence: TGTGCCAGCTCACCAAATAGTCACAGGGGGCCCTATGGCTACACCTTC. The chain is built from TRBV18 and TRBJ1-2; 9 bases agree with TRBD1. This CDR3 spans 16 amino acids. From germline, CDR1 is KGHSH and CDR2 LQKENI. V shed 2 bases and J 4 bases; nucleotides not matched to a gene: 8.

The chain joins TRBV29-1 to TRBJ1-2, with TRBD1 matching 11 bases. Losses at the gene ends were 4 bases for V and 8 bases for J; bases not matched to a gene: 12. This CDR3 is 15 amino acids long. The germline gives CDR1 SQVTM, CDR2 ANQGSEA. CDR3 bases: TGCAGCGTTGGGCCGGGACAGGGGGTTCCAGGGGGCTACACCTTC. It is translated as CSVGPGQGVPGGYTF.

This chain joins TRBV5-6 and TRBJ1-2, with a possible D match to TRBD1 (6 bases). The CDR3 loop spans 13 amino acids. V was pared by 3 bases and J by 4 bases, with 10 bases between. Germline CDR1 SGHDT, CDR2 YYEEEE. CDR3 nucleotides: TGTGCCAGCAGCTGGGACACATCCTATGGCTACACCTTC. This encodes CASSWDTSYGYTF. Filled out from reference TRBV5-6 and TRBJ1-2, the complete variable domain reads DAGVTQSPTHLIKTRGQQVTLRCSPKSGHDTVSWYQQALGQGPQFIFQYYEEEERQRGNFPDRFSGHQFPNYSSELNVNALLLGDSALYLCASSWDTSYGYTFGSGTRLTVV.

CDR3 coding DNA: TGTGCCAGTAGTATACAGGGGCGTCAGGATGAAAAACTGTTTTTT. Amino acid sequence: CASSIQGRQDEKLFF. This sequence joins TRBV19 and TRBJ1-4; a possible D gene is TRBD1 (6 bases). CDR1 LNHDA and CDR2 SQIVND come from the germline V gene (reference sequence). This CDR3 is built from 15 residues. V was cut by 2 bases and J by 6 bases, with 13 bases left in between.